This TCR beta chain originates from a study of T cell repertoires in cytomegalovirus infection. Study summary: TCR beta signatures that were public indicated CMV infection and matching HLA type. Study results and caveats: Summed frequency of public TCR beta families distinguished CMV carriers with the relevant HLA.

The CDR3 has 15 residues. V lost 4 bases, J lost 1 base, and 10 bases lay in between. Germline values: CDR1 LNHDA, CDR2 SQIVND (reference sequence). TCRdb passed the reads through MiXCR, listing each CDR3 protein once. Altogether fewer than 350,000 distinct CDR3 sequences are present, 9.5% being singletons, with the ten largest covering around 4%. About this clonotype: Its target is unknown.

This TCR was sampled from a human donor in good health (CMV status not recorded). Some clones in this sample may be carry-over from other donors' samples. Sequencing was carried out using PBMCs. This chain connects TRBV19 to TRBJ2-2; D is possibly TRBD2 (6 bases). CDR3 sequence reads: CASSSGTMNTGELFF. Written as DNA, the CDR3 is TGTGCCAGTAGTAGCGGGACCATGAACACCGGGGAGCTGTTTTTT.